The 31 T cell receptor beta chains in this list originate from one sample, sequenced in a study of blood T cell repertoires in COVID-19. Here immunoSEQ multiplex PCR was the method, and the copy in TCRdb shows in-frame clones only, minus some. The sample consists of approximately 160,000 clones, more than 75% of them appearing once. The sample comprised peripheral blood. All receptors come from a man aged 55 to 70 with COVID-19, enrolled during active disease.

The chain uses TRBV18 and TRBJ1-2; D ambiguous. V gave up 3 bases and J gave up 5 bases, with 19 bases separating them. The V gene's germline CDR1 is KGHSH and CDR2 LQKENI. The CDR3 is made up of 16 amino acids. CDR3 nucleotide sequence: TGTGCCAGCTCACCCTTGGACTCGGCCTTTGGTTATGGCTACACCTTC. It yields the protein CASSPLDSAFGYGYTF. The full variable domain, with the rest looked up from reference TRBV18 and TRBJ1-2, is NAGVMQNPRHLVRRRGQEARLRCSPMKGHSHVYWYRQLPEEGLKFMVYLQKENIIDESGMPKERFSAEFPKEGPSILRIQQVVRGDSAAYFCASSPLDSAFGYGYTFGSGTRLTVV.

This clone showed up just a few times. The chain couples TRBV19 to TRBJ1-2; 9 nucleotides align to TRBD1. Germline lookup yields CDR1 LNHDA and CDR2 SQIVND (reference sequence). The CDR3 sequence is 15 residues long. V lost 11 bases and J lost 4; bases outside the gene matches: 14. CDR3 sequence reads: CAATSGQGKIYGYTF. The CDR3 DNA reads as TGTGCCGCCACCTCGGGACAGGGCAAAATCTATGGCTACACCTTC.

The CDR3 DNA is TGTGCCAGCAGTGAATCCGGGGGCTCTGGGGCCAACGTCCTGACTTTC. Protein product: CASSESGGSGANVLTF. This chain links TRBV25-1 with TRBJ2-6, with D maybe TRBD2 (6 bases). This CDR3 spans 16 amino acids. Trimming removed 1 base from V and 0 bases from J, with 7 bases in between. Germline values: CDR1 MGHDK, CDR2 SYGVNS.

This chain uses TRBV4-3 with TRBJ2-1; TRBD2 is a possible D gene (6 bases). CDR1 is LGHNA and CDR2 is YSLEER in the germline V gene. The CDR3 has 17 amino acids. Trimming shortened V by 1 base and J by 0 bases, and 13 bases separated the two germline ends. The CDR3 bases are TGCGCCAGCAGCCAAGTCGGGGGAGGAGGCTCCTACAATGAGCAGTTCTTC. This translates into CASSQVGGGGSYNEQFF.

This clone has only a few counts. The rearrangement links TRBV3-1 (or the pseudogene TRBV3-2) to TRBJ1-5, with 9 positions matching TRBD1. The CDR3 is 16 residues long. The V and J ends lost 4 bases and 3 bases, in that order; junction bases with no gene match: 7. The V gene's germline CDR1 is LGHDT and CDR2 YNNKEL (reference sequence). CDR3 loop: CASSPTDRGDNQPQHF. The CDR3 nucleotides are TGTGCCAGCAGCCCTACGGACAGGGGTGACAATCAGCCCCAGCATTTT.

The CDR3 here is CASSQDPLLNTEAFF. DNA for the CDR3: TGCGCCAGCAGCCAAGATCCCCTTTTGAACACTGAAGCTTTCTTT. The J gene is TRBJ1-1, the V gene TRBV4-3; D not certain. Per the germline V gene, CDR1 is LGHNA and CDR2 is YSLEER. The V and J ends lost 0 bases and 0 bases respectively, with 8 bases between them. The CDR3 runs 15 residues.

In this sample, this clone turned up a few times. The CDR3 DNA reads as TGTGCCAGCAGTTACTCGTTCAGGGTCGATGAGCAGTTCTTC. This codes for CASSYSFRVDEQFF. The genes are TRBV6-5 and TRBJ2-1; D is possibly TRBD1 (5 bases). Germline-derived CDR1 and CDR2 are MNHEY and SVGAGI. The CDR3 runs to 14 residues. Trimming shortened V by 0 bases and J by 8 bases, and 11 bases separated the two germline ends.

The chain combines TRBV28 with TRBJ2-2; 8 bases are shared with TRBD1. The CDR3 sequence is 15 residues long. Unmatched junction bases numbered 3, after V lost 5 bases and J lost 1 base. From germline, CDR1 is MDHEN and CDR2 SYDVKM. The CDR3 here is CASSLGQGNTGELFF. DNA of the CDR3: TGTGCCAGCAGTCTTGGACAGGGGAACACCGGGGAGCTGTTTTTT.

The CDR3 sequence: CSVFGQVGTEAFF. DNA for the CDR3: TGCAGCGTCTTCGGACAGGTGGGGACTGAAGCTTTCTTT. The chain uses TRBV29-1 and TRBJ1-1; 7 bases align to TRBD1. Germline V lookup: CDR1 SQVTM, CDR2 ANQGSEA. Trimming took 6 bases from V and 5 from J; bases not matched to a gene: 9. The CDR3 contains 13 residues.

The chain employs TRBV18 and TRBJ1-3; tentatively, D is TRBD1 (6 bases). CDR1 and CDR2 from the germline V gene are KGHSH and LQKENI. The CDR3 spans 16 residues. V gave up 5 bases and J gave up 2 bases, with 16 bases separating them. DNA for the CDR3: TGTGCCAGCTCAACCGCTTTGGGGGCGACTGGAAACACCATATATTTT. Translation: CASSTALGATGNTIYF.

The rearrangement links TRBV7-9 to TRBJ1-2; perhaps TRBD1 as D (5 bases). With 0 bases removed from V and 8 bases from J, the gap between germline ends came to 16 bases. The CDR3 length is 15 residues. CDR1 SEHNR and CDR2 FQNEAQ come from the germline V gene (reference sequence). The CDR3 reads CASSLALGGTEGYTF. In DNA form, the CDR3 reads TGTGCCAGCAGCTTAGCGCTCGGGGGTACGGAGGGCTACACCTTC.

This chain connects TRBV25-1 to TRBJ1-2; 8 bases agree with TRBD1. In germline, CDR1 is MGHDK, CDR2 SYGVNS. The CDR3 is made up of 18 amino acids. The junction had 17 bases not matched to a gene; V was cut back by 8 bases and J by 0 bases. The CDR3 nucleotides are TGTGCCAGCGCACCTGGGGGCGTTCCGGGACAGGCTAACTATGGCTACACCTTC. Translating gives CASAPGGVPGQANYGYTF.

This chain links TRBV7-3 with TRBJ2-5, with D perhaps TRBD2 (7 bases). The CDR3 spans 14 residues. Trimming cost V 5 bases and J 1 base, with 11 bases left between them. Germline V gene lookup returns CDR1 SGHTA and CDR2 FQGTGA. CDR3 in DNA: TGTGCCAGCAGCAAGGGGGGGCCCCAAGAGACCCAGTACTTC. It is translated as CASSKGGPQETQYF.

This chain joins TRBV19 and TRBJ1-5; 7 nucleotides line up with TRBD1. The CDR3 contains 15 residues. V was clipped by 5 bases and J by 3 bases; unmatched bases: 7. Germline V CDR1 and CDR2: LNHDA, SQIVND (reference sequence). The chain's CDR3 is CASSVTTGFNQPQHF. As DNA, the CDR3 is TGTGCCAGTAGTGTAACGACAGGGTTCAATCAGCCCCAGCATTTT.

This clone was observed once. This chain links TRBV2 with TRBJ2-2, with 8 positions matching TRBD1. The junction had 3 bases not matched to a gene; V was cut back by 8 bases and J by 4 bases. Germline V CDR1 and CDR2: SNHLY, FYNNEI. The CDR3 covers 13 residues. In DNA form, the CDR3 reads TGTGCCAGCGAGGGACAGGTCACCGGGGAGCTGTTTTTT. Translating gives CASEGQVTGELFF.

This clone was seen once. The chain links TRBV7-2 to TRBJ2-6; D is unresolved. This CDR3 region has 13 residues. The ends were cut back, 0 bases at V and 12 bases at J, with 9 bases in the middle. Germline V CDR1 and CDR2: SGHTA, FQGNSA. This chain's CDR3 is CASSLARLSVLTF. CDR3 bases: TGTGCCAGCAGCTTAGCCCGCTTGAGCGTCCTGACTTTC.

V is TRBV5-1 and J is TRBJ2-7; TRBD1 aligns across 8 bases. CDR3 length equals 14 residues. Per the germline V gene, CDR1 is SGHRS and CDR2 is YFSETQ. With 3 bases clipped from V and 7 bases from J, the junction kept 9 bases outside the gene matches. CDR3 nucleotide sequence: TGCGCCAGCAGCTCCGGGACAGGTCTCCGGGAGCAGTACTTC. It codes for CASSSGTGLREQYF.

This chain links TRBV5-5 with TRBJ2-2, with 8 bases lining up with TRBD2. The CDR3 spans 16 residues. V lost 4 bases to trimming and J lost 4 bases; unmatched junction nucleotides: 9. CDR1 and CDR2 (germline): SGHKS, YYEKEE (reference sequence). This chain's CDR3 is CASSLGTSRSTGELFF. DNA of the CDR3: TGTGCCAGCAGCCTAGGGACTAGTAGAAGCACCGGGGAGCTGTTTTTT.

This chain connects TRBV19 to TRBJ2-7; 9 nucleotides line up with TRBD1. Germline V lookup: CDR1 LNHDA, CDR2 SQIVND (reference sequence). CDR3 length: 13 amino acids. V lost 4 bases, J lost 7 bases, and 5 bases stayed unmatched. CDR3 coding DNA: TGTGCCAGTAGTACGGGACAGGGAGAAGAGCAGTACTTC. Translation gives CASSTGQGEEQYF.

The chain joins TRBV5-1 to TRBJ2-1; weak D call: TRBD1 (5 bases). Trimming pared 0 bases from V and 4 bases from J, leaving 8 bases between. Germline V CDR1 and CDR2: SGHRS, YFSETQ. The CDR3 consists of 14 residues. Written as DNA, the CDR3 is TGCGCCAGCAGCTTGGGACAGATATACAATGAGCAGTTCTTC. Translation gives CASSLGQIYNEQFF.

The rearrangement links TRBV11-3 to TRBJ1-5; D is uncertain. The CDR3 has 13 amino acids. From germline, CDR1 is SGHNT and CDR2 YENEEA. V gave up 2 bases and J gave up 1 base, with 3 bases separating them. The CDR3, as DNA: TGTGCCAGCAGCTTACAGAGCAATCAGCCCCAGCATTTT. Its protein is CASSLQSNQPQHF.

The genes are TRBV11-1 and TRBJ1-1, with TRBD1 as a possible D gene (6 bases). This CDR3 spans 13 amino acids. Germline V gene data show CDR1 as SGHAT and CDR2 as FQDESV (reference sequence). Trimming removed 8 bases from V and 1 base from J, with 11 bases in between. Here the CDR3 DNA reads TGTGCCAGCGGAAAGACAGGGAACACTGAAGCTTTCTTT. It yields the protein CASGKTGNTEAFF.

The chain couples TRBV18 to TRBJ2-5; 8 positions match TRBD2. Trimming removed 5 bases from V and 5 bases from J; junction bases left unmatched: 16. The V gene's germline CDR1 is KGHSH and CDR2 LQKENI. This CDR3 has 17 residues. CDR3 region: CASSARLQLTSAETQYF. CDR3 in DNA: TGTGCCAGCTCAGCACGACTTCAGTTGACTAGCGCGGAGACCCAGTACTTC.

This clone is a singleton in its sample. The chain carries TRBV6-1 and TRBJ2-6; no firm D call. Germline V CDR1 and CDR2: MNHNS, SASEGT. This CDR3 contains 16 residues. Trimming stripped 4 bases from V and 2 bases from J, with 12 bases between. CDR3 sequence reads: CASSAKSEAGANVLTF. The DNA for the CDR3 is TGTGCCAGCAGTGCGAAGTCCGAGGCTGGGGCCAACGTCCTGACTTTC.

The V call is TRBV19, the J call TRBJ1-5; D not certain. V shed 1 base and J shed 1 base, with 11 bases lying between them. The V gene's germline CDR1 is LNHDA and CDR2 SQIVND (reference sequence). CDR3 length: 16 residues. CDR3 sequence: CASSIVRILSNQPQHF. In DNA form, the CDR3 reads TGTGCCAGTAGTATAGTGAGGATCCTAAGCAATCAGCCCCAGCATTTT. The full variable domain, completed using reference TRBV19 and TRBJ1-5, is DGGITQSPKYLFRKEGQNVTLSCEQNLNHDAMYWYRQDPGQGLRLIYYSQIVNDFQKGDIAEGYSVSREKKESFPLTVTSAQKNPTAFYLCASSIVRILSNQPQHFGDGTRLSIL.

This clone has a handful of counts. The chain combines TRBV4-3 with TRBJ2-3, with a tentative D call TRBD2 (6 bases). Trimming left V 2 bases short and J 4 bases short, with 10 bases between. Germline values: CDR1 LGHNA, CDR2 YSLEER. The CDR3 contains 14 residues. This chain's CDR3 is CASSQRPGADTQYF. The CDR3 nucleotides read TGCGCCAGCAGCCAACGGCCGGGGGCAGATACGCAGTATTTT.

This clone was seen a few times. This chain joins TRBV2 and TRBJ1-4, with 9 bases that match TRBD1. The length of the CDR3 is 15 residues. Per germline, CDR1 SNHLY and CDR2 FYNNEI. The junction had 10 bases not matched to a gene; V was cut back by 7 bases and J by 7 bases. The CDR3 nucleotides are TGTGCCAGCACGCGGGAGACAGGGGGGAGTGAAAAACTGTTTTTT. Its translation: CASTRETGGSEKLFF.

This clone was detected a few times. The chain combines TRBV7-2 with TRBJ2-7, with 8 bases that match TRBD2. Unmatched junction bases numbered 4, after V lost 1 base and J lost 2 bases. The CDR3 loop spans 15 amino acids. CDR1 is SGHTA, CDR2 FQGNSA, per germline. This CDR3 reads CASSLGTSGTYEQYF. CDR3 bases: TGTGCCAGCAGCTTAGGTACTAGCGGAACCTACGAGCAGTACTTC.

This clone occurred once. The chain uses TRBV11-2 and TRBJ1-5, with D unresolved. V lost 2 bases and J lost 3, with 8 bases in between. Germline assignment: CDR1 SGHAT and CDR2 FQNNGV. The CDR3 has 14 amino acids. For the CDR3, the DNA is TGTGCCAGCAGCTTATCCGGTCTCAATCAGCCCCAGCATTTT. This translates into CASSLSGLNQPQHF.

The CDR3 sequence: CSVAPGGSYEQYF. The DNA for the CDR3 is TGCAGCGTTGCCCCCGGGGGGAGCTACGAGCAGTACTTC. The rearrangement joins TRBV29-1 to TRBJ2-7, with 7 bases fitting TRBD2. Trimming cost V 4 bases and J 3 bases; bases outside gene matches: 6. Germline V gene data show CDR1 as SQVTM and CDR2 as ANQGSEA. This CDR3 is 13 amino acids long.

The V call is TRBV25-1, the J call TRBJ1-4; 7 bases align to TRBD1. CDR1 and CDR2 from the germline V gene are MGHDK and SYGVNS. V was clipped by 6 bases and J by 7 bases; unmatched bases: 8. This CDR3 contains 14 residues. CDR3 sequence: CASRLTGRSEKLFF. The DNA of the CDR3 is TGTGCCAGCAGACTGACAGGGCGGAGTGAAAAACTGTTTTTT. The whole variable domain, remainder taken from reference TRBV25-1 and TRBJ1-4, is EADIYQTPRYLVIGTGKKITLECSQTMGHDKMYWYQQDPGMELHLIHYSYGVNSTEKGDLSSESTVSRIRTEHFPLTLESARPSHTSQYLCASRLTGRSEKLFFGSGTQLSVL.